Sequencing of this T cell receptor (beta chain) was carried out in a study of T cell repertoires in cytomegalovirus infection. The CDR3 runs to 15 residues. J gave up 4 bases and V 4 bases, and 7 bases lay outside the gene matches. CDR1 and CDR2 from the germline V gene are DFQATT and SNEGSKA (reference sequence). This clonotype was seen a few times. Its cognate antigen is unknown. Study-level findings and limits: CMV-specific TCR beta clonotypes restricted by HLA-C were the ones dominating the ex vivo response.

TCRdb re-called the reads with MiXCR, one entry per CDR3 protein. Here the sample spans under 850,000 distinct CDR3 sequences, 35% being singletons. The chain has TRBV20-1 and TRBJ1-5; TRBD1 matches 10 bases. This TCR derives from a human donor in good health (CMV status not recorded). Some clones in this sample may be carry-over from other donors' samples. Material: PBMCs. DNA of the CDR3: TGCAGTGCTACAGAGGGACAGGGGAAAAATCAGCCCCAGCATTTT. Translating gives CSATEGQGKNQPQHF.